These T cell receptor beta chains were read from a single sample in a study of T cells in narcolepsy. Assay used: immunoSEQ multiplex PCR; TCRdb lists only in-frame clones, some missing. The data show approximately 35,000 clones, less than 90% seen once. Sequenced input: memory (CD45RA-) CD4+ T cells from blood. Source of these receptors: a human donor in good health. The CDR3 runs from the conserved cysteine through the conserved F or W. The order of the fields is V gene, J gene, CDR3 protein.

>TRBV7-6|TRBJ1-6
CASSLAGRNSLSPLHF
>TRBV4-2|TRBJ1-1
CASSTGPNTEAFF
>TRBV19|TRBJ1-5
CASQDRGLRQPQHF
>TRBV5-1|TRBJ2-5
CASSPRTQETQYF
>TRBV6-1|TRBJ1-1
CASGRLSTEAFF
>TRBV11-2|TRBJ1-1
CASSLDRHSEAFF
>TRBV5-6|TRBJ2-7
CASSSLGRAYEQYF
>TRBV7-2|TRBJ2-3
CASSLGTRPDTQYF
>TRBV11-1|TRBJ1-6
CASSLLSSSYNSPLHF
>TRBV19|TRBJ2-3
CASSIGGGLTDTQYF
>TRBV4-2|TRBJ2-5
CASSATGLEETQYF
>TRBV6-1|TRBJ2-1
CANRGYNEQFF
>TRBV27|TRBJ1-4
CASSTGGKREKLFF
>TRBV5-3|TRBJ2-3
CARSPLGTEVKDTQYF
>TRBV7-2|TRBJ1-1
CASSPYLQGANTEAFF
>TRBV5-1|TRBJ2-7
CASSLGLGSSGSFSYEQYF
>TRBV6-1|TRBJ1-2
CASSEGGGSTGNYGYTF
>TRBV11-2|TRBJ2-2
CASSYLMGNTGELFF
>TRBV7-8|TRBJ1-2
CASSPSGRGRGYTF
>TRBV27|TRBJ2-1
CASSLLGRASGEQFF
>TRBV10-3|TRBJ2-1
CASKTAASYNEQFF
>TRBV25-1|TRBJ2-5
CASSGPRPAQETQYF
>TRBV11-2|TRBJ1-5
CASSPDRDQPQHF